These 7 T cell receptor beta chains came from one sample sequenced in a study of regulatory T cells in long-lasting Graves disease. CDR3 regions were amplified by Arm-PCR using iRepertoire HTBI primers to build TCR beta libraries. MiXCR, applied by TCRdb to the multiplex PCR reads, yields one record per CDR3 protein. The sample lists hundreds of thousands of distinct CDR3 sequences; roughly 15% were seen once. Time point defined: newly diagnosed GD, antithyroid drugs for less than 3 months. Extracted PBMC RNA gave rise to the TCR library. The data were also submitted as part of a second study, on T cells in Graves' hyperthyroidism and ophthalmopathy.

Sequencing was performed on peripheral blood mononuclear cells (PBMCs), taken at new diagnosis, from a patient treated with antithyroid drugs. The receptor set was obtained from a woman in her twenties or thirties with Graves disease.

The gene calls are TRBV7-9 and TRBJ1-1; D may be TRBD1 (5 bases). The CDR3 sequence is 13 residues long. The germline V gene has CDR1 SEHNR and CDR2 FQNEAQ (reference sequence). Trimming took 10 bases from V and 0 from J, leaving 12 bases between them. CDR3 DNA: TGTGCCACCCTGGGGGGTCTGAACACTGAAGCTTTCTTT. It encodes CATLGGLNTEAFF. Full variable domain (outside the CDR3, taken from reference TRBV7-9 and TRBJ1-1): DTGVSQNPRHKITKRGQNVTFRCDPISEHNRLYWYRQTLGQGPEFLTYFQNEAQLEKSRLLSDRFSAERPKGSFSTLEIQRTEQGDSAMYLCATLGGLNTEAFFGQGTRLTVV.

This clonotype was counted ten times or more. The chain links TRBV2 to TRBJ2-3; D not resolved. The CDR3 totals 12 residues. V was pared by 2 bases and J by 7 bases, with 7 bases between. Germline V gene sequence: CDR1 SNHLY, CDR2 FYNNEI. CDR3 coding DNA: TGTGCCAGCAGTGAAACCCACTATACGCAGTATTTT. This sequence encodes CASSETHYTQYF.

The V gene is TRBV18, the J gene TRBJ1-1; D is unclear. In germline, CDR1 is KGHSH, CDR2 LQKENI. V was cut by 6 bases and J by 1 base, with 12 bases left in between. The CDR3 covers 14 residues. CDR3 nucleotide sequence: TGTGCCAGCTCCACCGGGCGGGCGAACACTGAAGCTTTCTTT. Protein product: CASSTGRANTEAFF. The complete variable domain, with remaining parts taken from reference TRBV18 and TRBJ1-1, reads NAGVMQNPRHLVRRRGQEARLRCSPMKGHSHVYWYRQLPEEGLKFMVYLQKENIIDESGMPKERFSAEFPKEGPSILRIQQVVRGDSAAYFCASSTGRANTEAFFGQGTRLTVV.

This clonotype showed up just a few times. The chain joins TRBV5-1 to TRBJ2-5; D ambiguous. Looked up from germline, CDR1 is SGHRS and CDR2 is YFSETQ. The CDR3 is 14 amino acids. Trimming removed 0 bases from V and 2 bases from J, with 8 bases in between. CDR3 nucleotide sequence: TGCGCCAGCAGCTTGGGGGGATGGCAAGAGACCCAGTACTTC. Translating it yields CASSLGGWQETQYF.

The sample holds a few counts of this clonotype. V gene TRBV28 combines with J gene TRBJ1-4; TRBD1 might be the D (6 bases). Trimming stripped 3 bases from V and 4 bases from J, with 12 bases between. CDR3 length: 15 amino acids. Germline loops: CDR1 MDHEN, CDR2 SYDVKM. The CDR3 protein is CASSFQGSRNEKLFF. In DNA, the CDR3 is TGTGCCAGCAGTTTCCAGGGGAGCCGTAATGAAAAACTGTTTTTT.

This clonotype was recorded many times. The rearrangement links TRBV5-1 to TRBJ2-7; D perhaps matches TRBD2 (6 bases). This CDR3 has 14 amino acids. Germline V gene lookup returns CDR1 SGHRS and CDR2 YFSETQ. V was pared by 2 bases and J by 3 bases, with 12 bases between. CDR3 DNA sequence: TGCGCCAGCAGCTTTACGGGGGTAAACTACGAGCAGTACTTC. Translation: CASSFTGVNYEQYF.

With regard to this clonotype: Relative to the germline gene, one junction end is altered; a read error may explain this. The chain combines TRBV7-2 with TRBJ2-6; a weak D match, TRBD1 (6 bases). CDR1 and CDR2 from the germline V gene are SGHTA and FQGNSA. CDR3 length equals 16 residues. The CDR3 nucleotides read TGTGCCAGCAGCATACAGGGTACCGCCGGGGCCGACGTCCTGACTTTC. Translated: CASSIQGTAGADVLTF.